Listed below are T cell receptor beta chains from one sample, sequenced in a study of response to subunit inactivated influenza vaccine. TCRdb used MiXCR to reprocess the RT-PCR reads, holding one entry per CDR3 protein. The sample holds about 520,000 distinct CDR3 sequences; 7.2% are singletons and the top ten take 13%. The sample in question was PBMCs from blood, obtained about 24 months after vaccination. The source of these receptors is a man aged 50 to 69 who received an inactivated influenza vaccine. The CDR3 runs from the conserved cysteine through the conserved F or W. D genes are given only for firm matches. The listing skips clone size in some rows; elsewhere it reads once, few, many or a size class.

j_call | clone_size | d_call | v_call | cdr3_aa | cdr3_nt
TRBJ2-7 | . | . | TRBV2 | CASSLTGDSSYEQYF | TGTGCCAGCAGTTTAACAGGGGACTCCTCCTACGAGCAGTACTTC
TRBJ2-2 | many | TRBD2 | TRBV27 | CASSFLGLAGGPNTGELFF | TGTGCCAGCAGTTTCCTCGGACTAGCGGGGGGGCCGAACACCGGGGAGCTGTTTTTT
TRBJ2-1 | . | TRBD1 | TRBV12-3/TRBV12-4 | CASSLRTGNYNEQFF | TGTGCCAGCAGTCTCAGGACAGGGAACTACAATGAGCAGTTCTTC
TRBJ2-5 | few | TRBD2 | TRBV7-2 | CASSGWGGKETQYF | TGTGCCAGCTCGGGTTGGGGAGGGAAAGAGACCCAGTACTTC
TRBJ1-1 | . | TRBD1 | TRBV5-4 | CASSLARDRGRFEAFF | TGTGCCAGCAGCTTGGCCCGGGACAGGGGGCGTTTTGAAGCTTTCTTT
TRBJ2-2 | many | TRBD1 | TRBV5-1 | CASSPGQVVPGELFF | TGCGCCAGCAGCCCAGGACAGGTCGTCCCTGGGGAGCTGTTTTTT
TRBJ1-5 | few | . | TRBV20-1 | CSANAGINQPQHF | TGCAGTGCTAATGCAGGGATCAATCAGCCCCAGCATTTT
TRBJ2-7 | many | TRBD1 | TRBV12-3/TRBV12-4 | CASSRDRTREQYF | TGTGCCAGCAGTAGGGACAGGACCCGAGAGCAGTACTTC
TRBJ2-7 | many | TRBD2 | TRBV2 | CASSELAGVSYEQYF | TGTGCCAGCAGTGAACTAGCGGGAGTATCCTACGAGCAGTACTTC
TRBJ2-4 | few | . | TRBV27 | CASQPWGETLAKNIQYF | TGTGCCAGCCAACCTTGGGGGGAAACTCTAGCCAAAAACATTCAGTACTTC
TRBJ2-3 | many | . | TRBV12-3/TRBV12-4 | CASSLSGSDTQYF | TGTGCCAGCAGTTTATCGGGTTCAGATACGCAGTATTTT
TRBJ2-7 | . | . | TRBV28 | CASSFVGAGEQYF | TGTGCCAGCAGTTTCGTGGGGGCGGGTGAGCAGTACTTC
TRBJ2-7 | few | . | TRBV6-2/TRBV6-3 | CASIPTGQSYEQYF | TGTGCCAGCATTCCCACAGGACAGTCCTACGAGCAGTACTTC
TRBJ2-7 | many | TRBD1 | TRBV10-3 | CAISAGAGQGTSRDYEQYF | TGTGCCATCAGCGCTGGGGCGGGACAGGGTACCTCTCGCGACTACGAGCAGTACTTC
TRBJ2-3 | many | . | TRBV12-3/TRBV12-4 | CASSIWGLGTDTQYF | TGTGCCAGCAGCATCTGGGGGCTCGGCACAGATACGCAGTATTTT
TRBJ2-7 | many | TRBD2 | TRBV5-4 | CASSFGGGAPKEQYF | TGTGCCAGCAGCTTCGGCGGGGGAGCACCTAAGGAGCAGTACTTC
TRBJ2-3 | many | . | TRBV12-3/TRBV12-4 | CASRDRDLHTDTQYF | TGTGCCAGCAGGGACCGGGACCTCCACACAGATACGCAGTATTTT
TRBJ2-5 | . | . | TRBV6-5 | CASSYSGLPETQYF | TGTGCCAGCAGTTACTCGGGACTGCCCGAGACCCAGTACTTC
TRBJ2-2 | few | . | TRBV5-1 | CASSFLSRGNTGELFF | TGCGCCAGCAGCTTCTTATCCAGGGGGAACACCGGGGAGCTGTTTTTT
TRBJ2-7 | . | . | TRBV29-1 | CSVAGGINYEQYF | TGCAGCGTGGCTGGAGGAATCAACTACGAGCAGTACTTC
TRBJ2-2 | . | . | TRBV7-8 | CASSLDLSYTGELFF | TGTGCCAGCAGCTTAGATCTGAGCTACACCGGGGAGCTGTTTTTT
TRBJ2-2 | few | . | TRBV28 | CASSLSLYTGELFF | TGTGCCAGCAGTTTATCACTTTACACCGGGGAGCTGTTTTTT
TRBJ1-2 | . | . | TRBV24-1 | CATSGPGGYTF | TGTGCCACCAGTGGACCGGGTGGCTACACCTTC
TRBJ2-3 | many | . | TRBV10-3 | CAISEGQVSADTQYF | TGTGCCATCAGTGAAGGGCAGGTGTCCGCAGATACGCAGTATTTT
TRBJ1-2 | few | . | TRBV12-3/TRBV12-4 | CASSYSQRRVGYTF | TGTGCCAGCAGTTACAGCCAGCGTAGGGTCGGCTACACCTTC
TRBJ2-5 | few | . | TRBV4-1 | CASSQVPRRKGQETQYF | TGCGCCAGCAGCCAAGTCCCAAGGAGAAAGGGCCAAGAGACCCAGTACTTC
TRBJ2-3 | many | . | TRBV5-1 | CASSSDGGPLDTQYF | TGCGCCAGCAGCTCGGACGGGGGGCCCTTAGATACGCAGTATTTT
TRBJ2-3 | few | . | TRBV20-1 | CSARDSESSTDTQYF | TGCAGTGCTAGAGACTCGGAATCTAGCACAGATACGCAGTATTTT
TRBJ2-5 | few | TRBD2 | TRBV4-2 | CASSPASGGLGTQYF | TGTGCCAGCAGCCCCGCCAGCGGGGGGCTGGGGACCCAGTACTTC
TRBJ1-5 | few | . | TRBV18 | CASSEKEATNSNQPQHF | TGTGCCAGCTCCGAAAAAGAGGCCACCAATAGCAATCAGCCCCAGCATTTT
TRBJ2-5 | few | TRBD2 | TRBV20-1 | CSADGLAGGRGQETQYF | TGCAGTGCTGACGGACTAGCGGGGGGGCGGGGCCAAGAGACCCAGTACTTC
TRBJ2-6 | many | . | TRBV5-1 | CASGDTSGANVLTF | TGCGCCAGCGGGGACACCTCTGGGGCCAACGTCCTGACTTTC
TRBJ2-1 | many | TRBD1 | TRBV2 | CASSAWDRTYNEQFF | TGTGCCAGCAGTGCTTGGGACAGAACCTACAATGAGCAGTTCTTC
TRBJ1-1 | . | TRBD1 | TRBV6-5 | CASRQGFFRAFF | TGTGCCAGCAGACAGGGGTTCTTCCGAGCTTTCTTT
TRBJ2-1 | many | TRBD1 | TRBV7-2 | CASSLDRDNEQFF | TGTGCCAGCAGCTTGGACAGGGACAATGAGCAGTTCTTC
TRBJ2-4 | many | . | TRBV12-3/TRBV12-4 | CASSFGEKNIQYF | TGTGCCAGCAGTTTTGGGGAGAAAAACATTCAGTACTTC
TRBJ2-7 | many | TRBD1 | TRBV7-9 | CASSAYRGNEQYF | TGTGCCAGCAGCGCATACAGGGGGAACGAGCAGTACTTC
TRBJ1-3 | few | . | TRBV15 | CATSRGRISGNTIYF | TGTGCCACCAGCAGAGGCCGGATCTCTGGAAACACCATATATTTT
TRBJ2-7 | many | TRBD2 | TRBV19 | CASSLTSGTLYEQYF | TGTGCCAGTAGCTTGACTAGCGGGACCCTTTACGAGCAGTACTTC
TRBJ2-2 | few | . | TRBV5-1 | CASSTRVGANTGELFF | TGCGCCAGCAGCACTCGGGTAGGGGCGAACACCGGGGAGCTGTTTTTT
TRBJ1-3 | . | TRBD1 | TRBV5-1 | CASSPGTGGNTIYF | TGCGCCAGCAGCCCCGGGACAGGCGGAAACACCATATATTTT
TRBJ2-7 | . | . | TRBV20-1 | CSAVGVRDIYEQYF | TGCAGTGCCGTAGGTGTTAGGGATATCTACGAGCAGTACTTC